The 3 T cell receptor beta chains listed next were all sequenced from one sample in a study of T-cell memory formation after mild COVID-19 (dated by TCRdb to about 2021). To prepare the library, 5' RACE was applied. For sequencing, an Illumina NovaSeq 6000 was employed. Through fastp at Q25 and MiXCR, TCRdb rebuilt clones from the public reads, retaining in-frame beta chains. Entries that share a CDR3 protein sequence are merged under the most common genes and DNA. The sample table holds about 350,000 distinct CDR3 sequences, of which under 30% were seen once. The ten top clones hold roughly 14% of the sample. Material for sequencing was PBMCs or a T cell subset sorted from them (not recorded which). The receptors were gathered from an adult woman who had mild COVID-19 (a few samples of this study predate the infection). The sample titles of this study are shuffled in the database, so cell type and time point are left out; the donor was told from shared clones.

The chain uses TRBV5-5 and TRBJ1-1, with a possible D match to TRBD1 (5 bases). V was shortened by 0 bases and J by 0 bases, with 15 bases between the two germline ends. This CDR3 is built from 17 residues. The germline V gene encodes CDR1 SGHKS and CDR2 YYEKEE (reference sequence). The CDR3 nucleotides are TGTGCCAGCAGCTTGGCGTCCGCCGGACAATTGAACACTGAAGCTTTCTTT. This sequence encodes CASSLASAGQLNTEAFF.

This clonotype showed up just a few times. The chain employs TRBV20-1 and TRBJ1-5; D not certain. This CDR3 spans 16 amino acids. The germline V and J ends were trimmed by 0 bases and 0 bases, with 12 bases remaining between them. The germline V gene encodes CDR1 DFQATT and CDR2 SNEGSKA (reference sequence). DNA for the CDR3: TGCAGTGCTAGAGATCTTCGAGGACTTAGCAATCAGCCCCAGCATTTT. It specifies CSARDLRGLSNQPQHF.

This clonotype was seen a few times. The V and J genes are TRBV11-2 and TRBJ2-1, with 7 bases fitting TRBD1. The CDR3 extends over 15 amino acids. Per the germline V gene, CDR1 is SGHAT and CDR2 is FQNNGV. The junction had 8 bases not matched to a gene; V was cut back by 2 bases and J by 7 bases. CDR3 DNA: TGTGCCAGCAGCTTAAACAGGGGAATCTGGAATGAGCAGTTCTTC. This codes for CASSLNRGIWNEQFF.